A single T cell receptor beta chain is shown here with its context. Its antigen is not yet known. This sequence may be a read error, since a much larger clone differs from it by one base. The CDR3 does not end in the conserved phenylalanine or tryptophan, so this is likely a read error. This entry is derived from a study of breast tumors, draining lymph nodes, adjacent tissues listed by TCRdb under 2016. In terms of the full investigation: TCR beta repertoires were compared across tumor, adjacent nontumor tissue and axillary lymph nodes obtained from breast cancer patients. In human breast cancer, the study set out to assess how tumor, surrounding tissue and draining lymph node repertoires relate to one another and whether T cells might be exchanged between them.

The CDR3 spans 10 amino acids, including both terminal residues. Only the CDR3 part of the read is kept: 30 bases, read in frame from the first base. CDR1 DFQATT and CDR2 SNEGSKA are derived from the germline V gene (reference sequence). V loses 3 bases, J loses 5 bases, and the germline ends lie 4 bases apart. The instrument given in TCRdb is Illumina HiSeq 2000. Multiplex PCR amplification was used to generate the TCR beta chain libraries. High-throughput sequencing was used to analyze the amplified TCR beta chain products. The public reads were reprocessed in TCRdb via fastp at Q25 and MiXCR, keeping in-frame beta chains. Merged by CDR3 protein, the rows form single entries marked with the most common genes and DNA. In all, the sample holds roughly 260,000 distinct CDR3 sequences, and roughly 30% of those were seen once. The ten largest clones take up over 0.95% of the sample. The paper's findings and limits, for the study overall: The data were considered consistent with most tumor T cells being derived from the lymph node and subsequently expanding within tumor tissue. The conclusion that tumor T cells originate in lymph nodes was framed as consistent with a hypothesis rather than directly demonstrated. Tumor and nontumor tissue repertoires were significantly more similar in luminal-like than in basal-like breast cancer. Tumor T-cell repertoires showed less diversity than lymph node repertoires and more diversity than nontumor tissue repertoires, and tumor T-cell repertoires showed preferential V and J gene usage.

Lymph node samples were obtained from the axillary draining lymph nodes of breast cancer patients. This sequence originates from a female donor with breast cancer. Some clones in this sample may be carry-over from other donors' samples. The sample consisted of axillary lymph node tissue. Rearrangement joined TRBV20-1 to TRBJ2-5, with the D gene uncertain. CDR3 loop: CSASLETQYS. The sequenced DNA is TGCAGTGCTAGTTTGGAGACCCAGTACTCC.